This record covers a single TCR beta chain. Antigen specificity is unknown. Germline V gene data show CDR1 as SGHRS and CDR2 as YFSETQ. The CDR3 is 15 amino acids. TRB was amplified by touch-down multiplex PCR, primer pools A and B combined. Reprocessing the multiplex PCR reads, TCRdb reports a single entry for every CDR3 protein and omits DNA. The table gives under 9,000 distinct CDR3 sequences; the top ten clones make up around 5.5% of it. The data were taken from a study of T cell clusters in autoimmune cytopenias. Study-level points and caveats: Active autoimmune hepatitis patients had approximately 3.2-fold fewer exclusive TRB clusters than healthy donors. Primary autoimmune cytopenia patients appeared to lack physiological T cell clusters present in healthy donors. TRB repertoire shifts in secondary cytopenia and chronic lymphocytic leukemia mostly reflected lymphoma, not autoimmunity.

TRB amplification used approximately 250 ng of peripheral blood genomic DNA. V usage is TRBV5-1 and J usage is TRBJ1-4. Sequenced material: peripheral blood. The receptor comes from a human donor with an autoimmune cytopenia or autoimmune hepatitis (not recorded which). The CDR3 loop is CASRVRATTNEKLFF.